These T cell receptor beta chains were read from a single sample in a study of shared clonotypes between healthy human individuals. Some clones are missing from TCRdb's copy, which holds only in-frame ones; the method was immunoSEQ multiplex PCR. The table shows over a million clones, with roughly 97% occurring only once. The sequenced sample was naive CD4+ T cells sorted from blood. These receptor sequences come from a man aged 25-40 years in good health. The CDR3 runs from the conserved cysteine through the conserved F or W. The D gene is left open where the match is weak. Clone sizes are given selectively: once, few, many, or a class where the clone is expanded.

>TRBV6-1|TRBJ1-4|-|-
TGTGCCAGCAGTGAAAGGGGAGGAGATCGCAGGGTGGGTGAAAAACTGTTTTTT
CASSERGGDRRVGEKLFF
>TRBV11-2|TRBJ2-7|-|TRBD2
TGTGCCACGAGAGGGGAGGGAGGCGAGCAGTACTTC
CATRGEGGEQYF
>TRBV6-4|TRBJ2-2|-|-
TGTGCCAGCAGTGGACTGTACGGCGGGGAGCTGTTTTTT
CASSGLYGGELFF
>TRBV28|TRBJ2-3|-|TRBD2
TGTGCCAGCAACGAACTTCTAGCGGGAGGACCATTCAGGGATACGCAGTATTTT
CASNELLAGGPFRDTQYF
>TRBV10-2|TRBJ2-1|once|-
TGCGCCAGCAAGGAAAGGTTGGGATCTTGGCATGAGCAGTTCTTC
CASKERLGSWHEQFF
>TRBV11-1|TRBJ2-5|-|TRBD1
TGTGCCAGCAGCTTAGGGACAGGGGCGGAGACCCAGTACTTC
CASSLGTGAETQYF
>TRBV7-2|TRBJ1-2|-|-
TGTGCCAGCAGCTCCGCCGGAATGGGGATATATGGCTACACCTTC
CASSSAGMGIYGYTF
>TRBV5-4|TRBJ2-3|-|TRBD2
TGTGCCAGCAGCTTACCGGGACTAGTATCAGATACGCAGTATTTT
CASSLPGLVSDTQYF
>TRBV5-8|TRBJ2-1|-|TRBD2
TGTGCCAGCAGCCTTCTGGGACTAGCGGGAGGGACGGGCTACAATGAGCAGTTCTTC
CASSLLGLAGGTGYNEQFF
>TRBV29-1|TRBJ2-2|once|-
TGCAGCGTTCAGGTTGCCGGGGAGCTGTTTTTT
CSVQVAGELFF